This is a list of T cell receptor beta chains from one sample in a study of blood T cell repertoires in COVID-19. Produced via immunoSEQ multiplex PCR; TCRdb's table is partial and in-frame only. The table shows roughly 250,000 clones, with roughly 82% occurring only once. Sequenced sample: peripheral blood. The receptor set was obtained from a woman in her 70s with acute or convalescent COVID-19. Each CDR3 is given with its conserved first and last residue. The order of the fields is CDR3 DNA, CDR3 protein, D gene, J gene, CDR3 length, clone size, V gene. The D gene is left open where the match is weak. Clone size, where shown, is once, few, many, or a class for clones that have expanded.

DNA: TGTGCCAGCAGCTTGGGGACACTCCAGCCCCAGCATTTT
CDR3: CASSLGTLQPQHF
D: .
J: TRBJ1-5
length: 13
size: .
V: TRBV5-5

DNA: TGTGCCACCAGCAGAGAACAGGAGAGTCAGCCCCAGCATTTT
CDR3: CATSREQESQPQHF
D: .
J: TRBJ1-5
length: 14
size: .
V: TRBV15

DNA: TGTGCCAGCAGTTCCTCCGACAGGGACAATCAGCCCCAGCATTTT
CDR3: CASSSSDRDNQPQHF
D: TRBD1
J: TRBJ1-5
length: 15
size: many
V: TRBV28

DNA: TGTGCCAGCAGCTCGCAGGGGGGCATTGAAGCTTTCTTT
CDR3: CASSSQGGIEAFF
D: TRBD1
J: TRBJ1-1
length: 13
size: .
V: TRBV7-2

DNA: TGTGCCAGCAGCTTAGGCGGGGCCCCGGATACGCAGTATTTT
CDR3: CASSLGGAPDTQYF
D: .
J: TRBJ2-3
length: 14
size: .
V: TRBV7-8

DNA: TGCGCCAGCAGCCCCATTGGGGCAGGCTATGGCTACACCTTC
CDR3: CASSPIGAGYGYTF
D: .
J: TRBJ1-2
length: 14
size: few
V: TRBV5-1

DNA: TGTGCCAGCAGCCAATTCGACAGGGGGACTGAAGCTTTCTTT
CDR3: CASSQFDRGTEAFF
D: TRBD1
J: TRBJ1-1
length: 14
size: .
V: TRBV3-1/TRBV3-2

DNA: TGCGCCAGCAGCACAGGCCGGGACAGGACGGGAGGCTACACCTTC
CDR3: CASSTGRDRTGGYTF
D: TRBD1
J: TRBJ1-2
length: 15
size: once
V: TRBV5-1

DNA: TGCGCCAGCAGCCAAGATCCGGACAGGAAATCACCCCTCCACTTT
CDR3: CASSQDPDRKSPLHF
D: TRBD1
J: TRBJ1-6
length: 15
size: .
V: TRBV4-1

DNA: TGTGCCAGCAAGTACAGGGAGTACAATGAGCAGTTCTTC
CDR3: CASKYREYNEQFF
D: .
J: TRBJ2-1
length: 13
size: .
V: TRBV2

DNA: TGTGCCAGCAGTTTATCGCCCCGGACTTTAAGCGGAGATACGCAGTATTTT
CDR3: CASSLSPRTLSGDTQYF
D: .
J: TRBJ2-3
length: 17
size: .
V: TRBV27

DNA: TGTGCCAGCAGACCCGGGACAGGCAGCAATGAGCAGTTCTTC
CDR3: CASRPGTGSNEQFF
D: TRBD1
J: TRBJ2-1
length: 14
size: .
V: TRBV11-3

DNA: TGCAGCGTTGGCGGACTAGCGGGGAACAATGAGCAGTTCTTC
CDR3: CSVGGLAGNNEQFF
D: TRBD2
J: TRBJ2-1
length: 14
size: .
V: TRBV29-1

DNA: TGTGCCTGGAGTGTAGGAGTCGGAACTAATGAAAAACTGTTTTTT
CDR3: CAWSVGVGTNEKLFF
D: .
J: TRBJ1-4
length: 15
size: .
V: TRBV30

DNA: TGCGCCAGCAGCCAGCCCACAGGGGACCCTGGAAACACCATATATTTT
CDR3: CASSQPTGDPGNTIYF
D: TRBD1
J: TRBJ1-3
length: 16
size: .
V: TRBV4-1

DNA: TGCGCCAGCAGTGAGTCTGGACTAGCGGGCAATGAGCAGTTCTTC
CDR3: CASSESGLAGNEQFF
D: TRBD2
J: TRBJ2-1
length: 15
size: .
V: TRBV10-1

DNA: TGTGCCAGCAGCTTAGCGTATGAGCAGTACTTC
CDR3: CASSLAYEQYF
D: .
J: TRBJ2-7
length: 11
size: .
V: TRBV11-2

DNA: TGCAGCGTTGGAGGGGGGGGAAGAGAGACCCAGTACTTC
CDR3: CSVGGGGRETQYF
D: .
J: TRBJ2-5
length: 13
size: .
V: TRBV29-1

DNA: TGTGCCAGCAGCCCTAAAGGGGGGGCGGGAGGCTACACCTTC
CDR3: CASSPKGGAGGYTF
D: .
J: TRBJ1-2
length: 14
size: .
V: TRBV7-9

DNA: TGTGCCAGCAGCACTAAGGGACAGGGCCCAAGGACTGAAGCTTTCTTT
CDR3: CASSTKGQGPRTEAFF
D: TRBD1
J: TRBJ1-1
length: 16
size: .
V: TRBV6-2/TRBV6-3

DNA: TGCAGCGTCGGAGGGGGCAGGGGGAATCAGCCCCAGCATTTT
CDR3: CSVGGGRGNQPQHF
D: TRBD1
J: TRBJ1-5
length: 14
size: .
V: TRBV29-1

DNA: TGCGCCAGCAGCCATGGAGGGTTTGGAGAAACCTACAATGAGCAGTTCTTC
CDR3: CASSHGGFGETYNEQFF
D: .
J: TRBJ2-1
length: 17
size: .
V: TRBV4-1

DNA: TGTGCCAGCAGCGCGGGAGGGGATTCAAGGGGATGGTATGGCTACACCTTC
CDR3: CASSAGGDSRGWYGYTF
D: .
J: TRBJ1-2
length: 17
size: .
V: TRBV9

DNA: TGCGCCAGCAGCCAGGGGGCGGTGAACACCGGGGAGCTGTTTTTT
CDR3: CASSQGAVNTGELFF
D: TRBD1
J: TRBJ2-2
length: 15
size: .
V: TRBV5-1

DNA: TGTGCCAGCAGCCAAGAACTAGCGGGGGGGAGGCTATATGAGCAGTTCTTC
CDR3: CASSQELAGGRLYEQFF
D: TRBD2
J: TRBJ2-1
length: 17
size: once
V: TRBV4-2

DNA: TGTGCCAGCAGCCAAACTCCTGGACTAGCGGGGGATTACCAAGAGACCCAGTACTTC
CDR3: CASSQTPGLAGDYQETQYF
D: TRBD2
J: TRBJ2-5
length: 19
size: .
V: TRBV4-2

DNA: TGTGCGATAACCGGGACAGCTTACTACGAGCAGTACTTC
CDR3: CAITGTAYYEQYF
D: TRBD1
J: TRBJ2-7
length: 13
size: .
V: TRBV28

DNA: TGTGCCATCAGTGTCCAGGGGTGGAATTCACCCCTCCACTTT
CDR3: CAISVQGWNSPLHF
D: .
J: TRBJ1-6
length: 14
size: .
V: TRBV10-3

DNA: TGCAGTGCTAGCGACTATGGCTACACCTTC
CDR3: CSASDYGYTF
D: .
J: TRBJ1-2
length: 10
size: .
V: TRBV20-1

DNA: TGTGCCAGCAGCGTCCAGGGGGTAAAAGGAAACACCATATATTTT
CDR3: CASSVQGVKGNTIYF
D: TRBD1
J: TRBJ1-3
length: 15
size: few
V: TRBV9

DNA: TGTGCCAGTAGTAACGGACAGCTCTCTGGAAACACCATATATTTT
CDR3: CASSNGQLSGNTIYF
D: .
J: TRBJ1-3
length: 15
size: .
V: TRBV19

DNA: TGTGCCAGCAGCGTCCAAGGGGGCGCGAGCACTGAAGCTTTCTTT
CDR3: CASSVQGGASTEAFF
D: TRBD1
J: TRBJ1-1
length: 15
size: .
V: TRBV7-9

DNA: TGCGCCAGCAGCTTGGGGCCCAGGGGTGGCGGCTACACCTTC
CDR3: CASSLGPRGGGYTF
D: .
J: TRBJ1-2
length: 14
size: .
V: TRBV5-1

DNA: TGCAGCGTTGAGATTCAGGCCTCTGAAGCTTTCTTT
CDR3: CSVEIQASEAFF
D: .
J: TRBJ1-1
length: 12
size: .
V: TRBV29-1

DNA: TGTGCCAGCAGTGAAGCGCTGCAGGGGGGCGGCTACACCTTC
CDR3: CASSEALQGGGYTF
D: TRBD1
J: TRBJ1-2
length: 14
size: .
V: TRBV2

DNA: TGTGCCAGTAGTATTCAGGGCCCTGGGGCCAACGTCCTGACTTTC
CDR3: CASSIQGPGANVLTF
D: .
J: TRBJ2-6
length: 15
size: .
V: TRBV19

DNA: TGTGCCAGCAGCTTAGTGGGACAGAGCTCTGGAAACACCATATATTTT
CDR3: CASSLVGQSSGNTIYF
D: TRBD1
J: TRBJ1-3
length: 16
size: few
V: TRBV11-2

DNA: TGTGCCAGCAGTACCGGGGGGGCTACCCACGAGCAGTACTTC
CDR3: CASSTGGATHEQYF
D: TRBD2
J: TRBJ2-7
length: 14
size: .
V: TRBV7-2

DNA: TGTGCCAGCAGCTTACTCCGGGACAGGGGTCACGAGCAGTACTTC
CDR3: CASSLLRDRGHEQYF
D: TRBD1
J: TRBJ2-7
length: 15
size: .
V: TRBV7-8

DNA: TGTGCCATCAGTGACAGGAACACCGGGGAGCTGTTTTTT
CDR3: CAISDRNTGELFF
D: .
J: TRBJ2-2
length: 13
size: .
V: TRBV10-3

DNA: TGTGCCAGCGCAGACAGCGTTAATTCACCCCTCCACTTT
CDR3: CASADSVNSPLHF
D: .
J: TRBJ1-6
length: 13
size: .
V: TRBV19

DNA: TGTGCCAGCAGCGTAGACTTTTCCTGGAGCACTGAAGCTTTCTTT
CDR3: CASSVDFSWSTEAFF
D: .
J: TRBJ1-1
length: 15
size: .
V: TRBV9

DNA: TGTGCCAGCGGGAGGACAGGGATCAACACTGAAGCTTTCTTT
CDR3: CASGRTGINTEAFF
D: TRBD1
J: TRBJ1-1
length: 14
size: .
V: TRBV6-5

DNA: TGTGCCAGCAGTCCCGGGACAGGGGGTTACGGAGCTTTCTTT
CDR3: CASSPGTGGYGAFF
D: TRBD1
J: TRBJ1-1
length: 14
size: .
V: TRBV3-1/TRBV3-2

DNA: TGTGCCCGGATAGGACAGGGCGACACAGATACGCAGTATTTT
CDR3: CARIGQGDTDTQYF
D: TRBD1
J: TRBJ2-3
length: 14
size: .
V: TRBV6-4

DNA: TGTGCCAGCATTCGCCTGGACAGGGAAAATGAAAAACTGTTTTTT
CDR3: CASIRLDRENEKLFF
D: TRBD1
J: TRBJ1-4
length: 15
size: .
V: TRBV6-5

DNA: TGTGCCACGACAGGGGGTGTCACTAGCAATCAGCCCCAGCATTTT
CDR3: CATTGGVTSNQPQHF
D: TRBD1
J: TRBJ1-5
length: 15
size: .
V: TRBV19

DNA: TGTGCCAGCAGTGAGACAGGGCGAGGGTATGGCTACACCTTC
CDR3: CASSETGRGYGYTF
D: TRBD1
J: TRBJ1-2
length: 14
size: .
V: TRBV6-1

DNA: TGTGCCATCAGTGAAGGCGGGAACACTGAAGCTTTCTTT
CDR3: CAISEGGNTEAFF
D: .
J: TRBJ1-1
length: 13
size: .
V: TRBV10-3

DNA: TGCAGTGCTAACAGGGGACCTGAAGCTTTCTTT
CDR3: CSANRGPEAFF
D: TRBD1
J: TRBJ1-1
length: 11
size: .
V: TRBV20-1

DNA: TGTGCCAGCAGTTACTCGGGACAGGGAGGTTTCGAGCAGTACTTC
CDR3: CASSYSGQGGFEQYF
D: TRBD1
J: TRBJ2-7
length: 15
size: .
V: TRBV6-2/TRBV6-3

DNA: TGCGCCAGCAGTGAAAGGGTGGAGAAGGGGATAGGGGCTTTCTTT
CDR3: CASSERVEKGIGAFF
D: .
J: TRBJ1-1
length: 15
size: few
V: TRBV10-1

DNA: TGTGCCAGCAGCTCACAGCGGGGGCAAGAGACCCAGTACTTC
CDR3: CASSSQRGQETQYF
D: TRBD2
J: TRBJ2-5
length: 14
size: .
V: TRBV7-2

DNA: TGCGCCAGCAGCCACCCAGGGGGGCGGGTCACTGAAGCTTTCTTT
CDR3: CASSHPGGRVTEAFF
D: TRBD1
J: TRBJ1-1
length: 15
size: .
V: TRBV4-1

DNA: TGTGCCAGCAGTTGGGGGGGGAACACTGAAGCTTTCTTT
CDR3: CASSWGGNTEAFF
D: .
J: TRBJ1-1
length: 13
size: .
V: TRBV6-6

DNA: TGTGCCAGCAGCCGCGGGATCACGAACACTGAAGCTTTCTTT
CDR3: CASSRGITNTEAFF
D: .
J: TRBJ1-1
length: 14
size: .
V: TRBV3-1/TRBV3-2

DNA: TGTGCCAGCAGCTTAGAACAGGGGAATGAAAAACTGTTTTTT
CDR3: CASSLEQGNEKLFF
D: TRBD1
J: TRBJ1-4
length: 14
size: .
V: TRBV7-2

DNA: TGTGCCAGCAGCTCAGGCTATGGCTACACCTTC
CDR3: CASSSGYGYTF
D: .
J: TRBJ1-2
length: 11
size: .
V: TRBV11-2

DNA: TGTGCCAGCAGCTTAGACGGACTACCCAACAATGAGCAGTTCTTC
CDR3: CASSLDGLPNNEQFF
D: .
J: TRBJ2-1
length: 15
size: .
V: TRBV11-3

DNA: TGTGCCAGCAGCTGGATAGGGCAGGGGACTGAAGCTTTCTTT
CDR3: CASSWIGQGTEAFF
D: .
J: TRBJ1-1
length: 14
size: .
V: TRBV7-9